This T cell receptor beta chain was found in a study of T cells in narcolepsy. As to this clone: No antigen is known for it.

Some clones are missing from TCRdb's copy, which holds only in-frame ones; the method was immunoSEQ multiplex PCR. The data show some 25,000 clones, roughly 80% seen once. Study-wide points: Same-patient CSF and blood CD4+ T cell clonotypes included HCRT-specific and TRIB2-specific autoreactive ones.

From germline, CDR1 is LNHNV and CDR2 YYDKDF (reference sequence). This CDR3 is 15 amino acids long. V was pared by 11 bases and J by 3 bases, with 11 bases of the junction left unmatched. The clonotype comes from a human donor with narcolepsy. V and J are TRBV15 and TRBJ2-5; 11 positions agree with TRBD2. The sequencing input was CD45RA- memory CD4+ T cells from PBMCs. In DNA, the CDR3 is TGTGCCTCTAGTTATATAGCGGGAGGGGAAGAGACCCAGTACTTC. Protein sequence: CASSYIAGGEETQYF.